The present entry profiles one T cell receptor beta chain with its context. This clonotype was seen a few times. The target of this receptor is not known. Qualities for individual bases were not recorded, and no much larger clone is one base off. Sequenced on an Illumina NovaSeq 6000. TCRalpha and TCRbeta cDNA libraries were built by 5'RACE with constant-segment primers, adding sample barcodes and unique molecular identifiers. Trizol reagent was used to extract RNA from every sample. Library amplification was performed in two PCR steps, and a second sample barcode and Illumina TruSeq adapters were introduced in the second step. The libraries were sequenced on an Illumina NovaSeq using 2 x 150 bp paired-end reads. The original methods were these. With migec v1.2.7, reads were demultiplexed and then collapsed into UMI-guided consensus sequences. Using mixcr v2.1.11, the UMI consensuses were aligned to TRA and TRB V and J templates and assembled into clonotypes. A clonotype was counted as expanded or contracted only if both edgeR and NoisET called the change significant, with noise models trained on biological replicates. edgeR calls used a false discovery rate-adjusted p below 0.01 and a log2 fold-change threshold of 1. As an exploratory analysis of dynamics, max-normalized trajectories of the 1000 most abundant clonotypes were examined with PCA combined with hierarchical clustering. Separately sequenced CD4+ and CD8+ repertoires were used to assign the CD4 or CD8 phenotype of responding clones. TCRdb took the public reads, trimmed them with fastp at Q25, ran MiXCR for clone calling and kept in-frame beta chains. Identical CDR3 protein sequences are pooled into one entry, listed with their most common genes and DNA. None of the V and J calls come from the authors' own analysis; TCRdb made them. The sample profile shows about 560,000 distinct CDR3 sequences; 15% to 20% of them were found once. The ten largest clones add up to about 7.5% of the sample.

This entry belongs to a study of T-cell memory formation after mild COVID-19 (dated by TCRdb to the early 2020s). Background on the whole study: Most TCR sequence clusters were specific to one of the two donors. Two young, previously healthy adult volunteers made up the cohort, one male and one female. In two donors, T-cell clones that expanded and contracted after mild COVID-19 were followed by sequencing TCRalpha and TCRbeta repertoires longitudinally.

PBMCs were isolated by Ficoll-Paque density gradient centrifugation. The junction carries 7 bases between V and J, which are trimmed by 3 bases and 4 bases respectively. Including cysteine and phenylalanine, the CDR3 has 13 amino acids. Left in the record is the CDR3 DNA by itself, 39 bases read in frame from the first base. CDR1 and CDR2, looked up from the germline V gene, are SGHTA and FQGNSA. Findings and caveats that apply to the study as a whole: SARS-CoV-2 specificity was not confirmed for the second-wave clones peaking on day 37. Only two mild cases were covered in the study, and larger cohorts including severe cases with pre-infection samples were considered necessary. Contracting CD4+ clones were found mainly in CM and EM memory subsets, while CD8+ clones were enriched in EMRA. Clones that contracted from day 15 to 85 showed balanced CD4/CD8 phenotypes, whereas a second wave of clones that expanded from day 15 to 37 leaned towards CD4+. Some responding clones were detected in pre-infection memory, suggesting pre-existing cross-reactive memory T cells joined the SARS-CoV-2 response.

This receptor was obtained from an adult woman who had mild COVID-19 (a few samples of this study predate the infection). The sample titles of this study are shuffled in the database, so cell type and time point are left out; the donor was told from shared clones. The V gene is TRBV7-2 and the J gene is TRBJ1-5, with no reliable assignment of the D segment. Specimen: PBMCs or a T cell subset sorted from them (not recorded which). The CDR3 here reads CASSFIRNQPQHF. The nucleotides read TGTGCCAGCAGCTTTATCCGAAATCAGCCCCAGCATTTT.